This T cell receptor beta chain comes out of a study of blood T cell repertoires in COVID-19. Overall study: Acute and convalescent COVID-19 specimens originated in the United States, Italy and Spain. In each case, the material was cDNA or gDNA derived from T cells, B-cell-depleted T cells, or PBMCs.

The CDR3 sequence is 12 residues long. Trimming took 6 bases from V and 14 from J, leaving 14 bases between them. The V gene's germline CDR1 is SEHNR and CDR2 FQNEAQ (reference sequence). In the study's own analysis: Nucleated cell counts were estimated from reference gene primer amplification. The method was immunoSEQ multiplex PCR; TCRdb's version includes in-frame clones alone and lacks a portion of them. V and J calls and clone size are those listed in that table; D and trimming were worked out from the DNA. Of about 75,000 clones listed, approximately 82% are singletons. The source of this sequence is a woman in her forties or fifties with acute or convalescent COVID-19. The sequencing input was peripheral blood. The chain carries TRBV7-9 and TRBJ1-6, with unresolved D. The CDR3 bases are TGTGCCAGCAGTCGCGACGGACTATCCCTCCACTTT. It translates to CASSRDGLSLHF.